A single sample gave rise to the 32 T cell receptor beta chains below, sequenced in a study of blood T cell repertoires in COVID-19. Libraries were prepared by immunoSEQ multiplex PCR; TCRdb keeps only in-frame clonotypes and omits some of them. In the table there are approximately 360,000 clones, about 89% of which are singletons. Sample: peripheral blood. The receptors were sampled from a man between 35 and 55 years old with acute or convalescent COVID-19.

The chain links TRBV5-4 to TRBJ2-7; the match to TRBD2 covers 13 bases. Germline assignment: CDR1 SGHNT and CDR2 YYREEE (reference sequence). The CDR3 totals 16 residues. The J segment lost 7 bases and the V segment lost 2 bases, leaving 9 bases of the junction unmatched. CDR3 in DNA: TGTGCCAGCAGCTTACAAACTAGCGGGAGGGCCCGGGAGCAGTACTTC. It is translated as CASSLQTSGRAREQYF.

This clone showed up just once. The genes are TRBV6-5 and TRBJ1-6; no clear D gene. The CDR3 loop spans 14 amino acids. Trimming left V 5 bases short and J 7 bases short, with 12 bases between. The germline gives CDR1 MNHEY, CDR2 SVGAGI. The CDR3 sequence: CASSRWGVNSPLHF. The CDR3 region has the DNA TGTGCCAGCAGTAGGTGGGGAGTCAATTCACCCCTCCACTTT.

This rearrangement joins TRBV6-6 to TRBJ2-5; TRBD2 aligns across 7 bases. The junction had 2 bases not matched to a gene; V was cut back by 3 bases and J by 4 bases. Per the germline V gene, CDR1 is MNHNY and CDR2 is SVGAGI (reference sequence). CDR3 length: 13 amino acids. CDR3 nucleotide sequence: TGTGCCAGCAGTTATCGCGGGGGAGAGACCCAGTACTTC. It translates to CASSYRGGETQYF.

The J gene is TRBJ2-2, the V gene TRBV4-1, with 10 bases fitting TRBD1. The CDR3 extends over 17 amino acids. V shed 4 bases and J 6 bases; nucleotides not matched to a gene: 11. Germline lookup yields CDR1 MGHRA and CDR2 YSYEKL. In DNA, the CDR3 is TGCGCCAGCAGCCCCCGATCGACAGGGGGCTTGGCCGGGGAGCTGTTTTTT. This encodes CASSPRSTGGLAGELFF.

The rearrangement uses TRBV9 and TRBJ2-1; D gene unclear. CDR3 size: 14 residues. Trimming stripped 2 bases from V and 6 bases from J, with 12 bases between. The germline CDR1 and CDR2 sequences are SGDLS and YYNGEE. CDR3 DNA sequence: TGTGCCAGCAGCGTTCTCACAACCAGCAATGAGCAGTTCTTC. As protein: CASSVLTTSNEQFF. Full variable domain (missing parts from reference TRBV9 and TRBJ2-1): DSGVTQTPKHLITATGQRVTLRCSPRSGDLSVYWYQQSLDQGLQFLIQYYNGEERAKGNILERFSAQQFPDLHSELNLSSLELGDSALYFCASSVLTTSNEQFFGPGTRLTVL.

The chain recombines TRBV7-2 with TRBJ2-1; weak D call: TRBD1 (6 bases). With 5 bases removed from V and 9 bases from J, the gap between germline ends came to 17 bases. This CDR3 has 14 amino acids. Germline CDR1 reads SGHTA; CDR2 reads FQGNSA. CDR3 sequence (DNA): TGTGCCAGCAGCAACGGACAGTCTTGGGGTGAGCAGTTCTTC. Translation: CASSNGQSWGEQFF. Combining the CDR3 with reference TRBV7-2 and TRBJ2-1 gives the whole variable domain GAGVSQSPSNKVTEKGKDVELRCDPISGHTALYWYRQSLGQGLEFLIYFQGNSAPDKSGLPSDRFSAERTGGSVSTLTIQRTQQEDSAVYLCASSNGQSWGEQFFGPGTRLTVL.

The chain couples TRBV14 to TRBJ2-3, with D perhaps TRBD1 (7 bases). Germline loops: CDR1 SGHDN, CDR2 FVKESK. The V end lost 0 bases, the J end lost 2 bases, and 15 bases lay between the germline ends. This CDR3 has 17 amino acids. In DNA form, the CDR3 reads TGTGCCAGCAGCCAAGAGACCGGAGGGGGCCCCACAGATACGCAGTATTTT. Protein product: CASSQETGGGPTDTQYF. Full variable domain (remainder filled in from reference TRBV14 and TRBJ2-3): EAGVTQFPSHSVIEKGQTVTLRCDPISGHDNLYWYRRVMGKEIKFLLHFVKESKQDESGMPNNRFLAERTGGTYSTLKVQPAELEDSGVYFCASSQETGGGPTDTQYFGPGTRLTVL.

The chain employs TRBV10-2 and TRBJ1-1; D gene ambiguous. The CDR3 totals 14 residues. Germline values: CDR1 WSHSY, CDR2 SAAADI. V dropped 4 bases and J dropped 2 bases, with 11 bases sitting between them. CDR3 sequence reads: CASSVRQSNTEAFF. Written as DNA, the CDR3 is TGCGCCAGCAGTGTGAGGCAGAGCAACACTGAAGCTTTCTTT.

The chain is built from TRBV19 and TRBJ2-3; 9 bases map to TRBD2. Losses at the gene ends were 3 bases for V and 1 base for J; bases not matched to a gene: 2. The length of the CDR3 is 15 residues. Germline CDR1 LNHDA, CDR2 SQIVND (reference sequence). This chain's CDR3 is CASSIAGGGTDTQYF. The CDR3, as DNA: TGTGCCAGTAGTATCGCGGGGGGGGGCACAGATACGCAGTATTTT.

This clone was counted once. The genes are TRBV15 and TRBJ2-2, with D possibly being TRBD2 (7 bases). CDR3 length: 15 amino acids. The germline V gene encodes CDR1 LNHNV and CDR2 YYDKDF (reference sequence). Trimming removed 9 bases from V and 1 base from J, with 15 bases in between. The CDR3, as DNA: TGTGCCACTGCCCGGCGGGGGCAGAACACCGGGGAGCTGTTTTTT. This translates into CATARRGQNTGELFF. Combining the CDR3 with reference TRBV15 and TRBJ2-2 gives the whole variable domain DAMVIQNPRYQVTQFGKPVTLSCSQTLNHNVMYWYQQKSSQAPKLLFHYYDKDFNNEADTPDNFQSRRPNTSFCFLDIRSPGLGDTAMYLCATARRGQNTGELFFGEGSRLTVL.

This clone was observed a handful of times. The gene calls are TRBV11-3 and TRBJ2-3; TRBD1 matches at 11 bases. The CDR3 loop spans 16 amino acids. J gave up 3 bases and V 4 bases, and 6 bases lay outside the gene matches. Germline lookup yields CDR1 SGHNT and CDR2 YENEEA. The chain's CDR3 is CASSSHGTGGTDTQYF. The CDR3 region has the DNA TGTGCCAGCAGCTCCCACGGGACAGGGGGGACAGATACGCAGTATTTT. Complete variable domain (other parts from reference TRBV11-3 and TRBJ2-3): EAGVVQSPRYKIIEKKQPVAFWCNPISGHNTLYWYLQNLGQGPELLIRYENEEAVDDSQLPKDRFSAERLKGVDSTLKIQPAELGDSAVYLCASSSHGTGGTDTQYFGPGTRLTVL.

Regarding this clone: Other DNA sequences from this sample encode an identical CDR3 as well. This chain uses TRBV27 with TRBJ1-1; D is uncertain. CDR3 length: 13 amino acids. V was trimmed by 3 bases and J by 1 base, leaving 6 bases between them. Germline loops: CDR1 MNHEY, CDR2 SMNVEV (reference sequence). Here the CDR3 reads CASSFSRNTEAFF. CDR3 nucleotide sequence: TGTGCCAGCAGTTTTTCCAGGAACACTGAAGCTTTCTTT.

V gene TRBV6-5 combines with J gene TRBJ2-7; TRBD2 might be the D (5 bases). The CDR3 is 15 amino acids. Germline CDR1 reads MNHEY; CDR2 reads SVGAGI. The V end was cut by 0 bases, the J end by 4 bases, with 13 bases between. As DNA, the CDR3 is TGTGCCAGCAGTTACTCATCTGTCGGGGTTTACGAGCAGTACTTC. It yields the protein CASSYSSVGVYEQYF.

The chain is built from TRBV5-6 and TRBJ1-4; D gene unclear. Germline V gives CDR1 SGHDT, CDR2 YYEEEE. The CDR3 contains 12 residues. With 4 bases removed from V and 8 bases from J, the gap between germline ends came to 9 bases. The CDR3 here is CASSRVSEKLFF. CDR3 bases: TGTGCCAGCAGCCGGGTATCGGAAAAACTGTTTTTT.

The chain links TRBV5-8 to TRBJ2-5; D is possibly TRBD1 (6 bases). The CDR3 contains 14 residues. CDR1 and CDR2 (germline): SGHTS, YDEGEE. V was trimmed by 6 bases and J by 5 bases, leaving 17 bases between them. CDR3 protein: CASKMITGTETQYF. In nucleotides, the CDR3 is TGTGCCAGCAAGATGATTACAGGGACGGAGACCCAGTACTTC.

The CDR3 bases are TGTGCCAGCAGTTACCGCGGACTCGAACAAGAGACCCAGTACTTC. Its translation: CASSYRGLEQETQYF. The V gene is TRBV6-5, the J gene TRBJ2-5, with D possibly TRBD2 on 5 matching bases. Trimming took off 2 bases at V and 2 bases at J, with 12 bases between the two ends. Germline CDR1 MNHEY, CDR2 SVGAGI. The CDR3 totals 15 residues.

The chain couples TRBV19 to TRBJ2-1; the match to TRBD2 covers 10 bases. The CDR3 sequence is 15 residues long. V was clipped by 5 bases and J by 8 bases; unmatched bases: 9. Germline V gene data show CDR1 as LNHDA and CDR2 as SQIVND (reference sequence). The CDR3 sequence: CASSAALAGADEQFF. The CDR3 coding sequence is TGTGCCAGTAGTGCCGCCCTAGCGGGAGCTGATGAGCAGTTCTTC.

The chain employs TRBV4-3 and TRBJ1-2; tentatively, D is TRBD1 (5 bases). Per the germline V gene, CDR1 is LGHNA and CDR2 is YSLEER. The CDR3 spans 14 residues. Trimming removed 4 bases at V and 4 bases at J, with 13 bases between. As DNA, the CDR3 is TGCGCCAGCAGCCCCTCGGGAGGGGTCTATGGCTACACCTTC. This encodes CASSPSGGVYGYTF.

The V and J genes are TRBV28 and TRBJ1-6, with D possibly being TRBD1 (5 bases). The germline gives CDR1 MDHEN, CDR2 SYDVKM. Trimming stripped 5 bases from V and 5 bases from J, with 10 bases between. This CDR3 is built from 14 residues. This CDR3 is CASSAGGDNSPLHF. The DNA for the CDR3 is TGTGCCAGCAGTGCAGGAGGGGATAATTCACCCCTCCACTTT. The entire variable domain, with the rest obtained from reference TRBV28 and TRBJ1-6, is as follows: DVKVTQSSRYLVKRTGEKVFLECVQDMDHENMFWYRQDPGLGLRLIYFSYDVKMKEKGDIPEGYSVSREKKERFSLILESASTNQTSMYLCASSAGGDNSPLHFGNGTRLTVT.

The V and J genes are TRBV6-5 and TRBJ2-7, with 7 bases that match TRBD1. Germline V gene sequence: CDR1 MNHEY, CDR2 SVGAGI. CDR3 length equals 13 residues. J was trimmed by 6 bases and V by 4 bases; bases with no gene match: 6. The CDR3 bases are TGTGCCAGCAGTTGGGACAGCCTGTCCGAGCAGTACTTC. Its translation: CASSWDSLSEQYF.

The CDR3 region is CASSLAGAGGLYEQYF. The CDR3 nucleotides read TGCGCCAGCAGCTTGGCCGGAGCGGGTGGACTCTACGAGCAGTACTTC. The V call is TRBV5-1, the J call TRBJ2-7; perhaps TRBD2 as D (6 bases). V lost 0 bases and J lost 3, with 16 bases in between. Looked up from germline, CDR1 is SGHRS and CDR2 is YFSETQ. This CDR3 has 16 amino acids.

The chain is built from TRBV5-1 and TRBJ2-1, with 14 bases aligning to TRBD2. Germline V gene data show CDR1 as SGHRS and CDR2 as YFSETQ. The CDR3 is made up of 18 amino acids. J lost 9 bases, V lost 0 bases, and 11 bases had no gene match. The chain's CDR3 is CASSLGHRLAGGPVEQFF. The CDR3, as DNA: TGCGCCAGCAGCTTGGGCCACCGACTAGCGGGAGGGCCGGTTGAGCAGTTCTTC.

This clone was picked up one time. The rearrangement links TRBV5-1 to TRBJ2-5; D is unresolved. The CDR3 totals 12 residues. The germline V gene encodes CDR1 SGHRS and CDR2 YFSETQ. With 3 bases removed from V and 0 bases from J, the gap between germline ends came to 3 bases. This CDR3 reads CASSYNQETQYF. The DNA of the CDR3 is TGCGCCAGCAGCTACAACCAAGAGACCCAGTACTTC.

V is TRBV29-1 and J is TRBJ1-4; 9 bases match TRBD1. With 4 bases clipped from V and 5 bases from J, the junction kept 2 bases outside the gene matches. The CDR3 runs 13 residues. Germline CDR1 is SQVTM and CDR2 is ANQGSEA. The CDR3 protein is CSVGGTGNEKLFF. CDR3 bases: TGCAGCGTTGGGGGGACAGGGAATGAAAAACTGTTTTTT.

The chain joins TRBV29-1 to TRBJ1-2; 7 bases align to TRBD1. The V segment lost 5 bases and the J segment 1 base; nucleotides outside the gene matches: 4. CDR3 length: 13 amino acids. CDR1 is SQVTM and CDR2 is ANQGSEA in the germline V gene. CDR3 DNA: TGCAGCGTTCGACAGGGCGATAACTATGGCTACACCTTC. This translates into CSVRQGDNYGYTF.

This clone was detected only a few times. V usage is TRBV9 and J usage is TRBJ2-7; 10 nucleotides line up with TRBD2. Per the germline V gene, CDR1 is SGDLS and CDR2 is YYNGEE. Trimming cost V 1 base and J 5 bases; bases outside gene matches: 6. The CDR3 spans 15 residues. The CDR3 DNA follows: TGTGCCAGCAGCGTAACGGGACTAGCGATCGACGAGCAGTACTTC. This codes for CASSVTGLAIDEQYF.

The CDR3 loop is CASSLGQGFQPQHF. In DNA form, the CDR3 reads TGTGCCAGCAGTTTAGGACAGGGATTTCAGCCCCAGCATTTT. The V and J genes are TRBV28 and TRBJ1-5; 8 nucleotides align to TRBD1. Germline-derived CDR1 and CDR2 are MDHEN and SYDVKM. V was clipped by 2 bases and J by 6 bases; unmatched bases: 3. The CDR3 totals 14 residues.

The chain employs TRBV10-3 and TRBJ1-5, with 7 positions matching TRBD1. The CDR3 runs 15 residues. V lost 3 bases, J lost 0 bases, and 2 bases stayed unmatched. CDR1 is ENHRY and CDR2 is SYGVKD in the germline V gene. The CDR3 spells CAISEQGNSNQPQHF. In DNA form, the CDR3 reads TGTGCCATCAGTGAACAGGGGAATAGCAATCAGCCCCAGCATTTT.

The chain employs TRBV2 and TRBJ2-7; 7 bases are shared with TRBD1. J was trimmed by 3 bases and V by 8 bases; bases with no gene match: 7. Germline CDR1 is SNHLY and CDR2 is FYNNEI. CDR3 length: 13 amino acids. CDR3 protein: CASGNRGSYEQYF. The CDR3 nucleotides are TGTGCCAGCGGGAACAGGGGAAGCTACGAGCAGTACTTC.

The chain uses TRBV4-1 and TRBJ1-1, with no clear D. The CDR3 length is 14 residues. Trimming shortened V by 6 bases and J by 0 bases, and 11 bases separated the two germline ends. The germline CDR1 and CDR2 sequences are MGHRA and YSYEKL. For the CDR3, the DNA is TGCGCCAGCAGTCGCAACATCCTGAACACTGAAGCTTTCTTT. It is translated as CASSRNILNTEAFF.

V usage is TRBV2 and J usage is TRBJ2-1, with a weak D call TRBD2 (6 bases). V was shortened by 6 bases and J by 7 bases, with 10 bases between the two germline ends. The length of the CDR3 is 12 residues. Germline values: CDR1 SNHLY, CDR2 FYNNEI. The DNA of the CDR3 is TGTGCCAGCAGACTAGCCATTAATGAGCAGTTCTTC. This sequence encodes CASRLAINEQFF.

The chain is built from TRBV7-9 and TRBJ1-1; possibly TRBD1 for D (6 bases). CDR3 length: 17 residues. Trimming shortened V by 5 bases and J by 0 bases, and 19 bases separated the two germline ends. Germline CDR1 and CDR2: SEHNR and FQNEAQ (reference sequence). This CDR3 reads CASSLPLGQTMNTEAFF. The CDR3 nucleotides read TGTGCCAGCAGCCTCCCGCTCGGACAGACAATGAACACTGAAGCTTTCTTT.